Shown below are 27 T cell receptor beta chains from a single sample sequenced in a study of T cell responses to AZD1222 COVID-19 vaccine. The table came from immunoSEQ multiplex PCR; TCRdb's copy has only in-frame clones and leaves some out. The data show about 96,000 clones, approximately 87% seen once. The specimen was peripheral blood, collected on day 0 of AZD1222 vaccination. The source is an adult in good health.

The chain has TRBV6-4 and TRBJ1-6; a weak D match, TRBD1 (5 bases). The V gene's germline CDR1 is MRHNA and CDR2 SNTAGT. The V and J ends lost 7 bases and 7 bases respectively, with 20 bases between them. The CDR3 has 16 residues. In nucleotides, the CDR3 is TGTGCCAGCACTACCTTAAAAGGGGATCCCAATTCACCCCTCCACTTT. Amino acids: CASTTLKGDPNSPLHF.

This chain joins TRBV10-3 and TRBJ1-1; D is possibly TRBD1 (5 bases). The V gene's germline CDR1 is ENHRY and CDR2 SYGVKD. V was pared by 7 bases and J by 1 base, with 13 bases between. The CDR3 extends over 14 amino acids. In nucleotides, the CDR3 is TGTGCCATCACCGCGACAGAAACGAACACTGAAGCTTTCTTT. Its protein product is CAITATETNTEAFF.

The chain uses TRBV9 and TRBJ1-3, with D possibly matching TRBD1 (5 bases). V lost 4 bases, J lost 0 bases, and 8 bases lay in between. This CDR3 has 14 amino acids. Germline V gene data show CDR1 as SGDLS and CDR2 as YYNGEE. The CDR3 DNA is TGTGCCAGCAGCCCAGGGAGCTCTGGAAACACCATATATTTT. This sequence encodes CASSPGSSGNTIYF.

The V and J genes are TRBV24-1 and TRBJ2-3; no clear D gene. Deletions cut 4 bases from V and 5 bases from J, with 3 bases between. The germline V gene has CDR1 KGHDR and CDR2 SFDVKD. The CDR3 totals 11 residues. CDR3 amino acids: CATSERDTQYF. The CDR3 DNA reads as TGTGCCACCAGTGAAAGAGATACGCAGTATTTT.

The V and J genes are TRBV5-1 and TRBJ2-1; D is unresolved. Germline V gene sequence: CDR1 SGHRS, CDR2 YFSETQ. Trimming took 5 bases from V and 0 from J, leaving 9 bases between them. The CDR3 is 14 residues long. CDR3 in amino acids: CASREQLSYNEQFF. The CDR3 DNA sequence: TGCGCCAGCAGGGAACAGCTCTCCTACAATGAGCAGTTCTTC. The full variable domain, in which reference TRBV5-1 and TRBJ2-1 provide the parts outside the CDR3, is KAGVTQTPRYLIKTRGQQVTLSCSPISGHRSVSWYQQTPGQGLQFLFEYFSETQRNKGNFPGRFSGRQFSNSRSEMNVSTLELGDSALYLCASREQLSYNEQFFGPGTRLTVL.

This clone has only a few counts. This rearrangement joins TRBV6-2 or TRBV6-3 to TRBJ1-5; TRBD1 aligns across 8 bases. The CDR3 covers 16 residues. Germline CDR1 and CDR2: MNHEY and SVGEGT. Germline trimming cut 5 bases from V and 3 bases from J; bases unmatched to any gene: 9. The CDR3 DNA sequence: TGTGCCAGCAGTCTCCGGACAGGGACCGACAATCAGCCCCAGCATTTT. Translating gives CASSLRTGTDNQPQHF.

The gene calls are TRBV5-1 and TRBJ2-1; 9 positions match TRBD2. The germline CDR1 and CDR2 sequences are SGHRS and YFSETQ. The V gene end was trimmed by 4 bases and the J gene end by 5 bases; junction bases not matched to a gene: 7. The CDR3 consists of 15 residues. As DNA, the CDR3 is TGCGCCAGCAGCGTCGGGACTAGCAGCAACAATGAGCAGTTCTTC. It codes for CASSVGTSSNNEQFF.

The V and J genes are TRBV28 and TRBJ2-1, with 7 bases identical to TRBD2. Germline V gives CDR1 MDHEN, CDR2 SYDVKM. With 5 bases clipped from V and 9 bases from J, the junction kept 13 bases outside the gene matches. The CDR3 has 15 amino acids. The CDR3 region is CASSPRDYTGGEQFF. In DNA form, the CDR3 reads TGTGCCAGCAGTCCCCGGGACTACACCGGGGGTGAGCAGTTCTTC.

The chain recombines TRBV25-1 with TRBJ2-2; D may be TRBD1 (5 bases). Per the germline V gene, CDR1 is MGHDK and CDR2 is SYGVNS. V shed 6 bases and J shed 4 bases, with 15 bases lying between them. The CDR3 totals 15 residues. The CDR3 reads CASSVPWTTTGELFF. In nucleotides, the CDR3 is TGTGCCAGCAGCGTACCCTGGACAACCACCGGGGAGCTGTTTTTT.

The rearrangement links TRBV28 to TRBJ1-6; TRBD1 might be the D (5 bases). The V gene's germline CDR1 is MDHEN and CDR2 SYDVKM. The CDR3 extends over 14 amino acids. With 5 bases removed from V and 7 bases from J, the gap between germline ends came to 12 bases. The CDR3 loop reads CASSPRQGNSPLHF. CDR3 DNA: TGTGCCAGCAGTCCCCGGCAGGGCAATTCACCCCTCCACTTT.

This chain uses TRBV5-5 with TRBJ1-5; D remains ambiguous. CDR1 SGHKS and CDR2 YYEKEE come from the germline V gene (reference sequence). This CDR3 contains 15 residues. The V gene lost 0 bases and the J gene lost 1 base, with 8 bases spanning the gap. CDR3 bases: TGTGCCAGCAGCTTGGGGGAAAGGAGCAATCAGCCCCAGCATTTT. Translated: CASSLGERSNQPQHF.

The chain carries TRBV19 and TRBJ2-1; D ambiguous. Trimming cost V 1 base and J 6 bases, with 7 bases left between them. CDR3 length: 13 residues. Germline CDR1 and CDR2: LNHDA and SQIVND (reference sequence). The CDR3 sequence: CASSIAEFNEQFF. CDR3 sequence (DNA): TGTGCCAGTAGTATAGCGGAGTTCAATGAGCAGTTCTTC.

The CDR3 region has the DNA TGTGCCAGTAGCCAGCCGGGAGCGGTCGGCACCGGGGAGCTGTTTTTT. It encodes CASSQPGAVGTGELFF. The genes are TRBV19 and TRBJ2-2; a possible D gene is TRBD2 (6 bases). CDR3 length: 16 residues. Germline V gene lookup returns CDR1 LNHDA and CDR2 SQIVND (reference sequence). V lost 6 bases and J 4 bases, leaving 18 bases between the germline ends.

The chain has TRBV7-9 and TRBJ1-1; 10 nucleotides align to TRBD1. The CDR3 consists of 16 residues. Looked up from germline, CDR1 is SEHNR and CDR2 is FQNEAQ (reference sequence). Trimming took 0 bases from V and 4 from J; bases not matched to a gene: 5. CDR3 bases: TGTGCCAGCAGCTTAGCCGGGACAGGGGCTTTCACTGAAGCTTTCTTT. This translates into CASSLAGTGAFTEAFF.

This clone has more than one count but fewer than ten. This chain links TRBV4-2 with TRBJ2-1; 8 bases match TRBD1. The ends lost 4 bases at V and 5 bases at J; junction bases unmatched: 4. This CDR3 is built from 14 residues. The germline CDR1 and CDR2 sequences are LGHNA and YNFKEQ. The CDR3 DNA is TGTGCCAGCAGCCTACGGACAGGGAACAATGAGCAGTTCTTC. Amino acids: CASSLRTGNNEQFF.

This chain uses TRBV19 with TRBJ2-2; TRBD1 aligns across 7 bases. The germline CDR1 and CDR2 sequences are LNHDA and SQIVND (reference sequence). V was pared by 2 bases and J by 0 bases, with 15 bases of the junction left unmatched. The CDR3 has 20 residues. As DNA, the CDR3 is TGTGCCAGTAGTATATATGAGGGGGCGATCGCGTTACCGAACACCGGGGAGCTGTTTTTT. Protein sequence: CASSIYEGAIALPNTGELFF. Full variable domain (missing parts from reference TRBV19 and TRBJ2-2): DGGITQSPKYLFRKEGQNVTLSCEQNLNHDAMYWYRQDPGQGLRLIYYSQIVNDFQKGDIAEGYSVSREKKESFPLTVTSAQKNPTAFYLCASSIYEGAIALPNTGELFFGEGSRLTVL.

The CDR3 DNA sequence: TGTGCCAGCAGCTTGACGACAGGGTATAATTCACCCCTCCACTTT. This codes for CASSLTTGYNSPLHF. The V gene is TRBV5-4, the J gene TRBJ1-6, with 7 bases identical to TRBD1. V shed 1 base and J 4 bases; nucleotides not matched to a gene: 2. Germline V gives CDR1 SGHNT, CDR2 YYREEE (reference sequence). CDR3 length equals 15 residues.

This chain joins TRBV27 and TRBJ1-5; tentative D call: TRBD1 (5 bases). The CDR3 has 15 amino acids. The germline V gene encodes CDR1 MNHEY and CDR2 SMNVEV (reference sequence). The ends were cut back, 6 bases at V and 1 base at J, with 13 bases in the middle. CDR3 protein: CASSPGTGSNQPQHF. The CDR3 DNA reads as TGTGCCAGCAGCCCCGGGACGGGGAGCAATCAGCCCCAGCATTTT.

The gene calls are TRBV28 and TRBJ1-1; 7 bases are shared with TRBD1. CDR1 is MDHEN and CDR2 is SYDVKM in the germline V gene. The CDR3 has 13 residues. The J segment lost 7 bases and the V segment lost 5 bases, leaving 7 bases of the junction unmatched. The CDR3 spells CASSIHRGGEAFF. CDR3 coding DNA: TGTGCCAGCAGTATCCACAGGGGCGGTGAAGCTTTCTTT.

This chain connects TRBV7-9 to TRBJ2-2; the D is unclear. Germline V CDR1 and CDR2: SEHNR, FQNEAQ (reference sequence). The CDR3 consists of 14 residues. V dropped 5 bases and J dropped 4 bases, with 11 bases sitting between them. The CDR3 here is CASSPPSGTGELFF. The DNA of the CDR3 is TGTGCCAGCAGCCCTCCCTCGGGCACCGGGGAGCTGTTTTTT.

The CDR3 DNA sequence: TGTGCCAGCAGCCCTAGTGGGACTAGCGGGATGTACGAGCAGTACTTC. It specifies CASSPSGTSGMYEQYF. This sequence joins TRBV9 and TRBJ2-7; 13 bases match TRBD2. Per the germline V gene, CDR1 is SGDLS and CDR2 is YYNGEE. The CDR3 runs to 16 residues. V lost 4 bases to trimming and J lost 4 bases; unmatched junction nucleotides: 8.

The V and J genes are TRBV29-1 and TRBJ1-1; D call uncertain. Germline V CDR1 and CDR2: SQVTM, ANQGSEA. The V end lost 0 bases, the J end lost 1 base, and 9 bases lay between the germline ends. CDR3 length: 14 amino acids. The CDR3 nucleotides read TGCAGCGTTGAAGATGCTGGGTCGAACACTGAAGCTTTCTTT. Residues: CSVEDAGSNTEAFF. Full variable domain (remainder filled in from reference TRBV29-1 and TRBJ1-1): SAVISQKPSRDICQRGTSLTIQCQVDSQVTMMFWYRQQPGQSLTLIATANQGSEATYESGFVIDKFPISRPNLTFSTLTVSNMSPEDSSIYLCSVEDAGSNTEAFFGQGTRLTVV.

The rearrangement uses TRBV5-4 and TRBJ2-4, with unresolved D. CDR1 is SGHNT, CDR2 YYREEE, per germline (reference sequence). With 1 base removed from V and 0 bases from J, the gap between germline ends came to 11 bases. This CDR3 has 16 residues. CDR3 sequence: CASSLWAALAKNIQYF. In DNA, the CDR3 is TGTGCCAGCAGCTTGTGGGCAGCCTTAGCCAAAAACATTCAGTACTTC.

J is TRBJ1-1 and V is TRBV28; D gene unclear. The CDR3 runs to 14 residues. The germline CDR1 and CDR2 sequences are MDHEN and SYDVKM. Trimming left V 6 bases short and J 1 base short, with 12 bases between. The CDR3 loop is CASSSGGSNTEAFF. The CDR3 DNA follows: TGTGCCAGCAGCTCAGGAGGGTCGAACACTGAAGCTTTCTTT.

DNA for the CDR3: TGTGCCAGCAGCCCGGGGACAGGGACTGAAGCTTTCTTT. It encodes CASSPGTGTEAFF. The rearrangement links TRBV11-2 to TRBJ1-1, with 9 positions matching TRBD1. V dropped 5 bases and J dropped 5; count of bases not matched to a gene: 3. This CDR3 contains 13 residues. Germline loops: CDR1 SGHAT, CDR2 FQNNGV.

The genes are TRBV28 and TRBJ2-5, with D perhaps being TRBD1 or TRBD2 (5 bases each). The CDR3 length is 16 residues. CDR1 MDHEN and CDR2 SYDVKM come from the germline V gene. V dropped 1 base and J dropped 8 bases, with 20 bases sitting between them. The CDR3 DNA follows: TGTGCCAGCAGTTTATTTATTGGGCTGGGGGTTTCTACCCAGTACTTC. Its translation is CASSLFIGLGVSTQYF.

CDR3 amino acids: CASSLDKAVSQYF. As DNA, the CDR3 is TGTGCCAGCAGCTTAGATAAGGCGGTCAGCCAGTACTTC. This chain links TRBV7-8 with TRBJ2-5; D call uncertain. The CDR3 consists of 13 residues. CDR1 is SGHVS and CDR2 is FQNEAQ in the germline V gene. Trimming left V 1 base short and J 10 bases short, with 13 bases between.